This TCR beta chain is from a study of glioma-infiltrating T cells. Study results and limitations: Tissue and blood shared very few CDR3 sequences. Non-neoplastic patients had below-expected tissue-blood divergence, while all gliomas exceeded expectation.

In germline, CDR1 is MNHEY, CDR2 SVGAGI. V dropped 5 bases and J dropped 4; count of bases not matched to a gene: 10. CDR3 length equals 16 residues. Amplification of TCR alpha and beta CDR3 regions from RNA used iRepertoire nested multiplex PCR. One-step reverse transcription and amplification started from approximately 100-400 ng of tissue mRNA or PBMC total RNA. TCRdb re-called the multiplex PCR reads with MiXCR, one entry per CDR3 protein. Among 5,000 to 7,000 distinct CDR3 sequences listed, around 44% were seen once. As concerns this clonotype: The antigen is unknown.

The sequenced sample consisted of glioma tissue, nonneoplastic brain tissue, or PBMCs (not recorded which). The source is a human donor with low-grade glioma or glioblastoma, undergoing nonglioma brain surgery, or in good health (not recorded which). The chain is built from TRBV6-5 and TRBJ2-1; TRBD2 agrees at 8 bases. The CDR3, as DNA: TGTGCCAGCAGTACCCGGGGACTAGGGAGTTACAATGAGCAGTTCTTC. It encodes CASSTRGLGSYNEQFF.